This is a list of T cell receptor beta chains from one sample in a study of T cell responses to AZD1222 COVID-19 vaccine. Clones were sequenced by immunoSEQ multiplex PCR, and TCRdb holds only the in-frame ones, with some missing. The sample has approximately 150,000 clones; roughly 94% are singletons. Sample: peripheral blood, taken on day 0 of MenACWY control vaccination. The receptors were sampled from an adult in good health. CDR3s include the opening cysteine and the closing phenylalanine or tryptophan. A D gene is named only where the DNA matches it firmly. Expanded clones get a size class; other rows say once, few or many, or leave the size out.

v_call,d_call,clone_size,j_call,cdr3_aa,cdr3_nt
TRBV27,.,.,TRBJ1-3,CASPPLRGVFAGNTIYF,TGTGCCAGTCCTCCCCTCAGGGGAGTCTTTGCTGGAAACACCATATATTTT
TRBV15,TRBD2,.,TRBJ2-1,CATGWGFASGYNEQFF,TGTGCCACCGGGTGGGGGTTCGCTAGCGGATACAATGAGCAGTTCTTC
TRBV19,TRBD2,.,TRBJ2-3,CASSASGGGNTQYF,TGTGCCAGTAGCGCTAGCGGGGGGGGAAATACGCAGTATTTT
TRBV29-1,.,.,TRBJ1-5,CSVEVARGQPQHF,TGCAGCGTTGAAGTGGCCAGGGGTCAGCCCCAGCATTTT
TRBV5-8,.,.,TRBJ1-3,CASSRTSGNTIYF,TGTGCCAGCAGCCGGACCTCCGGAAACACCATATATTTT
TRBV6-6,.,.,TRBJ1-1,CASSYGGTEAFF,TGTGCCAGCAGTTACGGAGGGACTGAAGCTTTCTTT
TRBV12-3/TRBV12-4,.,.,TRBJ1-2,CASSKLFDCTF,TGTGCCAGCAGTAAATTGTTTGATTGCACCTTC
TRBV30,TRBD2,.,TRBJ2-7,CAWSAGGYEQYF,TGTGCCTGGAGTGCGGGGGGCTACGAGCAGTACTTC
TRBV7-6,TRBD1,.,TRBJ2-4,CASNLVQGAEGKNIQYF,TGTGCCAGCAACCTAGTACAGGGGGCAGAAGGCAAAAACATTCAGTACTTC
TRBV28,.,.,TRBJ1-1,CASSPPPGDTEAFF,TGTGCCAGCAGTCCCCCGCCAGGGGACACTGAAGCTTTCTTT
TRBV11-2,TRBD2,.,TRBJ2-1,CASSLVGGGPLEQFF,TGTGCCAGCAGCTTAGTCGGGGGAGGGCCTCTTGAGCAGTTCTTC
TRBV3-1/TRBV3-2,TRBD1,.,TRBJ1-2,CASTFQGALTSGYTF,TGTGCCAGCACCTTCCAGGGGGCCTTGACATCTGGCTACACCTTC
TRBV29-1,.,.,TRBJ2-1,CSVECGGSRAAPDNEQFF,TGCAGCGTTGAATGTGGAGGGTCCCGCGCGGCACCTGACAATGAGCAGTTCTTC
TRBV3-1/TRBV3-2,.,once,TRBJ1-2,CASSQGANYGYTF,TGTGCCAGCAGCCAAGGAGCTAACTATGGCTACACCTTC
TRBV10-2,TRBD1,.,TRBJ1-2,CASSAGTGNYTF,TGCGCCAGCAGCGCCGGGACAGGGAACTACACCTTC
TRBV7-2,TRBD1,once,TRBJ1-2,CASSFGRQGALGEGYTF,TGTGCCAGCAGCTTTGGGCGTCAGGGGGCGCTCGGGGAGGGCTACACCTTC
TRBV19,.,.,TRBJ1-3,CASSIGSHSGNTIYF,TGTGCCAGTAGTATTGGGTCACACTCTGGAAACACCATATATTTT
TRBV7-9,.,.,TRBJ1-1,CASSIQGVGTEAFF,TGTGCCAGCAGCATACAGGGTGTCGGCACTGAAGCTTTCTTT
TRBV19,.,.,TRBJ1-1,CASSILGIGNTEAFF,TGTGCCAGTAGTATTCTGGGCATCGGCAACACTGAAGCTTTCTTT